The 22 T cell receptor beta chains reported below all come from one sample, sequenced in a study of T cells after yellow fever vaccination. Via MiXCR, TCRdb re-called the 5' RACE reads, giving one row per CDR3 protein. Of 350,000 or so distinct CDR3 sequences listed, about 7.8% were seen once; the top ten hold approximately 16%. Sample: PBMCs, taken about 49 days after the first yellow fever vaccination. The receptors originated from a man between 18 and 35 years old who received the YFV17D yellow fever vaccine.

This clonotype was seen at least ten times. The chain uses TRBV5-1 and TRBJ2-1, with D perhaps TRBD2 (5 bases). The CDR3 loop spans 15 amino acids. The V and J ends lost 0 bases and 2 bases respectively, with 9 bases between them. Per germline, CDR1 SGHRS and CDR2 YFSETQ. The CDR3 DNA is TGCGCCAGCAGCTTGGAAGGGAGCCCCTACAATGAGCAGTTCTTC. Translation gives CASSLEGSPYNEQFF.

This clonotype was seen more than once but under ten times. The rearrangement links TRBV20-1 to TRBJ2-1; 11 nucleotides agree with TRBD2. Germline V gene lookup returns CDR1 DFQATT and CDR2 SNEGSKA (reference sequence). J was trimmed by 5 bases and V by 3 bases; bases with no gene match: 0. The CDR3 length is 13 residues. The chain's CDR3 is CSARGLADNEQFF. In DNA, the CDR3 is TGCAGTGCTAGGGGACTAGCGGACAATGAGCAGTTCTTC.

The V call is TRBV5-6, the J call TRBJ1-2; possibly TRBD1 for D (6 bases). Trimming left V 5 bases short and J 7 bases short, with 12 bases between. Germline V lookup: CDR1 SGHDT, CDR2 YYEEEE. The CDR3 contains 12 residues. CDR3 DNA: TGTGCCAGCAGGCAGGGGAGCATTGGCTACACCTTC. Its protein is CASRQGSIGYTF.

The rearrangement uses TRBV28 and TRBJ1-5; possible D gene TRBD1, 5 bases. Germline V gene lookup returns CDR1 MDHEN and CDR2 SYDVKM. The CDR3 is 14 amino acids. V dropped 7 bases and J dropped 7 bases, with 17 bases sitting between them. CDR3 sequence (DNA): TGTGCCAGCACTCCAGGAGGGGCCAGCCAGCCCCAGCATTTT. Amino acid sequence: CASTPGGASQPQHF.

The V call is TRBV7-6, the J call TRBJ1-6; 9 nucleotides line up with TRBD1. The CDR3 is 14 residues long. The germline V gene encodes CDR1 SGHVS and CDR2 FNYEAQ. The ends lost 5 bases at V and 8 bases at J; junction bases unmatched: 4. DNA of the CDR3: TGTGCCAGCAGCCGGGGACAGGGAGATTCACCCCTCCACTTT. This sequence encodes CASSRGQGDSPLHF. The variable domain in full, completed from reference TRBV7-6 and TRBJ1-6, reads GAGVSQSPRYKVTKRGQDVALRCDPISGHVSLYWYRQALGQGPEFLTYFNYEAQQDKSGLPNDRFSAERPEGSISTLTIQRTEQRDSAMYRCASSRGQGDSPLHFGNGTRLTVT.

The chain recombines TRBV4-1 with TRBJ2-7; 8 bases agree with TRBD2. The CDR3 is 14 amino acids. The V segment lost 4 bases and the J segment 6 bases; nucleotides outside the gene matches: 8. Germline-derived CDR1 and CDR2 are MGHRA and YSYEKL. The CDR3 region is CASSPNQSGGEQYV. Written as DNA, the CDR3 is TGCGCCAGCAGCCCCAACCAAAGCGGGGGCGAGCAGTACGTC.

The CDR3 loop reads CASSLGPGTGDNSPLHF. DNA of the CDR3: TGCGCCAGCAGCTTGGGTCCGGGAACAGGGGATAATTCACCCCTCCACTTT. The chain combines TRBV5-1 with TRBJ1-6, with TRBD1 matching over 7 bases. The germline V gene has CDR1 SGHRS and CDR2 YFSETQ. The CDR3 has 17 residues. After removal of 0 bases from V and 5 bases from J, the junction contained 8 bases not matched to a gene.

This clonotype occurred a few times. The rearrangement links TRBV9 to TRBJ2-3, with D possibly matching TRBD2 (6 bases). V dropped 2 bases and J dropped 2 bases, with 12 bases sitting between them. CDR1 and CDR2 from the germline V gene are SGDLS and YYNGEE. CDR3 length equals 15 residues. CDR3 in amino acids: CASSVEGSLTDTQYF. The CDR3 coding sequence is TGTGCCAGCAGCGTGGAGGGGTCGCTCACAGATACGCAGTATTTT.

This clonotype was picked up many times. The chain has TRBV10-3 and TRBJ1-4; TRBD1 matches 8 bases. The V gene's germline CDR1 is ENHRY and CDR2 SYGVKD. The CDR3 is made up of 16 amino acids. V lost 4 bases, J lost 7 bases, and 11 bases stayed unmatched. CDR3 bases: TGTGCCATCAGTGGGAAGGCCAGGGGGCTTGGTGAAAAACTGTTTTTT. Its translation: CAISGKARGLGEKLFF.

This clonotype was counted a few times. This chain connects TRBV5-1 to TRBJ1-2, with D hard to call. The CDR3 has 13 amino acids. CDR1 and CDR2 from the germline V gene are SGHRS and YFSETQ. V lost 0 bases to trimming and J lost 5 bases, with 8 bases between them. The CDR3: CASSLVTSYGYTF. The CDR3 DNA sequence: TGCGCCAGCAGCTTGGTGACAAGTTATGGCTACACCTTC.

The chain recombines TRBV4-3 with TRBJ2-7, with D possibly being TRBD1 (6 bases). Germline V lookup: CDR1 LGHNA, CDR2 YSLEER. The CDR3 is 20 amino acids. V shed 3 bases and J shed 0 bases, with 27 bases lying between them. CDR3 sequence reads: CASSQMAPFRQDRLSYEQYF. CDR3 bases: TGCGCCAGCAGCCAGATGGCCCCTTTCCGACAGGACAGACTCTCCTACGAGCAGTACTTC.

This clonotype came up a few times. The chain combines TRBV15 with TRBJ2-7, with D unclear. This CDR3 comprises 14 residues. Germline CDR1 LNHNV, CDR2 YYDKDF (reference sequence). Trimming left V 3 bases short and J 2 bases short, with 11 bases between. CDR3 sequence (DNA): TGTGCCACCAGCAGGGACGGCCCGACCTACGAGCAGTACTTC. This gives the protein CATSRDGPTYEQYF. The whole variable domain, filled in from reference TRBV15 and TRBJ2-7, reads DAMVIQNPRYQVTQFGKPVTLSCSQTLNHNVMYWYQQKSSQAPKLLFHYYDKDFNNEADTPDNFQSRRPNTSFCFLDIRSPGLGDTAMYLCATSRDGPTYEQYFGPGTRLTVT.

This clonotype came up a few times. The chain joins TRBV18 to TRBJ2-2; D is uncertain. In germline, CDR1 is KGHSH, CDR2 LQKENI. Trimming removed 4 bases at V and 6 bases at J, with 9 bases between. There are 13 residues in the CDR3. The CDR3 DNA reads TGTGCCAGCTCACTTGGGATTGCCGGGGAGCTGTTTTTT. Amino acid sequence: CASSLGIAGELFF.

This rearrangement joins TRBV6-5 to TRBJ2-3; D not certain. The V gene lost 2 bases and the J gene lost 9 bases, with 15 bases spanning the gap. The CDR3 has 14 amino acids. Germline CDR1 reads MNHEY; CDR2 reads SVGAGI. The CDR3 loop reads CASSYMSQMNTQYF. The CDR3 DNA reads TGTGCCAGCAGTTACATGTCCCAGATGAACACGCAGTATTTT.

The J gene is TRBJ1-4, the V gene TRBV15, with 7 bases matching TRBD1. Trimming cost V 0 bases and J 5 bases; bases outside gene matches: 6. Germline loops: CDR1 LNHNV, CDR2 YYDKDF (reference sequence). The CDR3 length is 16 residues. The CDR3 sequence: CATSRDGATGNEKLFF. CDR3 nucleotide sequence: TGTGCCACCAGCAGAGATGGGGCGACAGGGAATGAAAAACTGTTTTTT.

This clonotype was counted only a few times. The junction departs from the called germline gene at one end, perhaps through a read error. The rearrangement links TRBV6-2 or TRBV6-3 to TRBJ2-1; a possible D gene is TRBD2 (5 bases). This CDR3 contains 12 residues. Germline V lookup: CDR1 MNHEY, CDR2 SVGEGT. DNA of the CDR3: TGTGCCAGCAGCACCTCCGGACTGTCTATTCTCTTC. It yields the protein CASSTSGLSILF.

V usage is TRBV7-2 and J usage is TRBJ1-1; D call uncertain. Deletions cut 0 bases from V and 3 bases from J, with 5 bases between. The CDR3 totals 13 residues. Germline CDR1 is SGHTA and CDR2 is FQGNSA. In DNA form, the CDR3 reads TGTGCCAGCAGCTTAGCGGAGGACACTGAAGCTTTCTTT. It codes for CASSLAEDTEAFF.

This clonotype appeared many times. The chain recombines TRBV7-2 with TRBJ2-5, with 8 bases that match TRBD2. This CDR3 region has 16 residues. CDR1 is SGHTA, CDR2 FQGNSA, per germline. V lost 1 base to trimming and J lost 2 bases; unmatched junction nucleotides: 6. The CDR3 coding sequence is TGTGCCAGCAGCTTAGTAAGCGGGGGAACACAAGAGACCCAGTACTTC. Its protein product is CASSLVSGGTQETQYF.

This clonotype was observed a few times. The rearrangement links TRBV19 to TRBJ2-6, with 8 bases lining up with TRBD2. V shed 0 bases, J shed 2 bases, and the junction held 3 bases outside the gene matches. The CDR3 extends over 17 amino acids. CDR1 and CDR2 from the germline V gene are LNHDA and SQIVND (reference sequence). CDR3 loop: CASSIDYGGAGANVLTF. The CDR3 nucleotides are TGTGCCAGTAGTATAGACTACGGGGGGGCTGGGGCCAACGTCCTGACTTTC.

V gene TRBV20-1 combines with J gene TRBJ2-5; no clear D. Trimming stripped 2 bases from V and 0 bases from J, with 4 bases between. From germline, CDR1 is DFQATT and CDR2 SNEGSKA (reference sequence). The CDR3 contains 12 residues. For the CDR3, the DNA is TGCAGTGCTAGAACTGACCAAGAGACCCAGTACTTC. Amino acid sequence: CSARTDQETQYF.

This chain connects TRBV20-1 to TRBJ2-3, with 8 bases fitting TRBD2. Germline CDR1 DFQATT, CDR2 SNEGSKA (reference sequence). Germline trimming cut 3 bases from V and 1 base from J; bases unmatched to any gene: 0. This CDR3 is 13 amino acids long. CDR3 amino acids: CSARRGGTDTQYF. The CDR3 region has the DNA TGCAGTGCTAGGCGGGGGGGCACAGATACGCAGTATTTT.

This clonotype was counted only a few times. The CDR3 region is CASSYDSYEQYV. The DNA of the CDR3 is TGTGCCAGCAGTTACGACTCCTACGAGCAGTACGTC. The chain combines TRBV6-6 with TRBJ2-7; the D is unclear. Germline values: CDR1 MNHNY, CDR2 SVGAGI (reference sequence). This CDR3 is 12 amino acids long. V was cut by 2 bases and J by 0 bases, with 2 bases left in between.